These 23 T cell receptor beta chains were all obtained from the same sample, sequenced in a study of blood T cell repertoires in COVID-19 (dated by TCRdb to the early 2020s). Library preparation used the immunoSEQ multiplex PCR assay. TCRdb limited this immuneACCESS table to in-frame rearrangements with V and J called. A share of clones is missing; checked studies link under half to unresolved V genes, and the rest is unexplained. For this sample the table gives about 220,000 clones, of which roughly 90% were detected only once. The top ten constitute roughly 3.4% of the sample. What was sequenced was PBMCs or T cells enriched from blood (not recorded which). Receptor source: a woman aged 40 to 55 with acute COVID-19.

V and J are TRBV7-9 and TRBJ1-4; possible D gene TRBD1, 6 bases. The CDR3 consists of 14 residues. The germline V gene has CDR1 SEHNR and CDR2 FQNEAQ (reference sequence). With 5 bases removed from V and 8 bases from J, the gap between germline ends came to 15 bases. CDR3 amino acids: CASSPWGGQEKLFF. Here the CDR3 DNA reads TGTGCCAGCAGCCCTTGGGGGGGGCAAGAAAAACTGTTTTTT.

The V gene is TRBV19, the J gene TRBJ1-2; D uncertain. Between the trimmed V and J ends, which lost 3 bases and 1 base, there was a span of 12 bases. There are 15 residues in the CDR3. Germline CDR1 is LNHDA and CDR2 is SQIVND (reference sequence). The CDR3 protein is CASSMSGLGNYGYTF. The DNA of the CDR3 is TGTGCCAGTAGTATGTCCGGACTAGGTAACTATGGCTACACCTTC.

This chain uses TRBV29-1 with TRBJ1-1, with TRBD1 as a possible D gene (5 bases). The length of the CDR3 is 14 residues. V was trimmed by 4 bases and J by 2 bases, leaving 14 bases between them. Germline CDR1 is SQVTM and CDR2 is ANQGSEA. The CDR3 sequence: CSVVARGGNTEAFF. For the CDR3, the DNA is TGCAGCGTTGTAGCCCGGGGGGGAAACACTGAAGCTTTCTTT.

The rearrangement links TRBV6-5 to TRBJ1-2; D might be TRBD1 (5 bases). Deletions cut 7 bases from V and 5 bases from J, with 20 bases between. CDR1 is MNHEY and CDR2 is SVGAGI in the germline V gene. This CDR3 spans 15 amino acids. CDR3 residues: CASTARGRGDYGYTF. Here the CDR3 DNA reads TGTGCCAGCACCGCTCGCGGCCGGGGGGATTATGGCTACACCTTC.

This chain links TRBV9 with TRBJ2-3; no definite D call. V lost 0 bases to trimming and J lost 5 bases, with 10 bases between them. The CDR3 spans 14 residues. Germline CDR1 reads SGDLS; CDR2 reads YYNGEE. For the CDR3, the DNA is TGTGCCAGCAGCGTAGCTAGTCTTGAAGATACGCAGTATTTT. Translation: CASSVASLEDTQYF.

In its sample, this clone was seen once. The V gene is TRBV11-1, the J gene TRBJ2-5; D ambiguous. There are 13 residues in the CDR3. CDR1 and CDR2 (germline): SGHAT, FQDESV (reference sequence). V lost 1 base and J lost 1, with 4 bases in between. CDR3 protein: CASSLDGQETQYF. DNA of the CDR3: TGTGCCAGCAGCTTAGACGGCCAAGAGACCCAGTACTTC.

The chain is built from TRBV9 and TRBJ1-1; D not resolved. CDR1 and CDR2 (germline): SGDLS, YYNGEE. V was cut by 3 bases and J by 0 bases, with 9 bases left in between. The CDR3 has 14 amino acids. The CDR3 bases are TGTGCCAGCAGCGACACGCCATTGAACACTGAAGCTTTCTTT. Protein sequence: CASSDTPLNTEAFF. The variable domain in full, with the rest retrieved from reference TRBV9 and TRBJ1-1, is DSGVTQTPKHLITATGQRVTLRCSPRSGDLSVYWYQQSLDQGLQFLIQYYNGEERAKGNILERFSAQQFPDLHSELNLSSLELGDSALYFCASSDTPLNTEAFFGQGTRLTVV.

The chain carries TRBV15 and TRBJ1-6; 7 positions match TRBD1. Germline V gives CDR1 LNHNV, CDR2 YYDKDF (reference sequence). J gave up 7 bases and V 5 bases, and 5 bases lay outside the gene matches. This CDR3 contains 14 residues. The CDR3 bases are TGTGCCACCAGCGAGGGACAGACCAATTCACCCCTCCACTTT. Protein: CATSEGQTNSPLHF.

J is TRBJ1-1 and V is TRBV25-1, with D perhaps TRBD1 (5 bases). Trimming took off 2 bases at V and 6 bases at J, with 19 bases between the two ends. Looked up from germline, CDR1 is MGHDK and CDR2 is SYGVNS. CDR3 size: 16 residues. CDR3 DNA: TGTGCCAGCAGTGAAGGTGGTTGGTCAGGGTCGGCTGAAGCTTTCTTT. Amino acid sequence: CASSEGGWSGSAEAFF.

This clone has only a few counts. The V call is TRBV7-8, the J call TRBJ2-5; 7 bases are a match to TRBD1. V was clipped by 0 bases and J by 5 bases; unmatched bases: 15. Germline V gene data show CDR1 as SGHVS and CDR2 as FQNEAQ. CDR3 length: 18 residues. The CDR3 DNA is TGTGCCAGCAGCTTAGCCCCCTCACTGACAGGGCTCGGGGAGACCCAGTACTTC. It encodes CASSLAPSLTGLGETQYF.

The genes are TRBV2 and TRBJ1-3; D remains unclear. Per germline, CDR1 SNHLY and CDR2 FYNNEI. The length of the CDR3 is 13 residues. V lost 8 bases and J lost 0, with 8 bases in between. CDR3 DNA sequence: TGTGCCAGCTTTCTCCTCTCTGGAAACACCATATATTTT. Protein product: CASFLLSGNTIYF.

This chain uses TRBV7-8 with TRBJ2-1; 10 bases map to TRBD2. Losses at the gene ends were 2 bases for V and 5 bases for J; bases not matched to a gene: 12. CDR1 is SGHVS and CDR2 is FQNEAQ in the germline V gene. This CDR3 contains 18 residues. CDR3 loop: CASSLLAGGLYVNNEQFF. CDR3 nucleotides: TGTGCCAGCAGCTTATTAGCGGGGGGACTCTACGTCAACAATGAGCAGTTCTTC. The full variable domain, rest sourced from reference TRBV7-8 and TRBJ2-1, is GAGVSQSPRYKVAKRGQDVALRCDPISGHVSLFWYQQALGQGPEFLTYFQNEAQLDKSGLPSDRFFAERPEGSVSTLKIQRTQQEDSAVYLCASSLLAGGLYVNNEQFFGPGTRLTVL.

The CDR3 DNA follows: TGTGCCTGGGTAGGCGGGGGACGGGGGAACACTGAAGCTTTCTTT. Its protein product is CAWVGGGRGNTEAFF. V usage is TRBV30 and J usage is TRBJ1-1; possibly TRBD1 for D (5 bases). V gave up 5 bases and J gave up 1 base, with 17 bases separating them. There are 15 residues in the CDR3. CDR1 and CDR2 from the germline V gene are GTSNPN and SVGIG (reference sequence).

This rearrangement joins TRBV7-2 to TRBJ2-7, with 7 bases lining up with TRBD1. Unmatched junction bases numbered 4, after V lost 5 bases and J lost 0 bases. Germline assignment: CDR1 SGHTA and CDR2 FQGNSA. The length of the CDR3 is 14 residues. The CDR3 bases are TGTGCCAGCAGCACCCGACAGGGCTCCTACGAGCAGTACTTC. Translating gives CASSTRQGSYEQYF.

Only a few counts were recorded for this clone. The chain is built from TRBV5-6 and TRBJ2-2; D perhaps matches TRBD1 (7 bases). The CDR3 has 16 residues. Trimming took 4 bases from V and 7 from J, leaving 20 bases between them. The germline V gene has CDR1 SGHDT and CDR2 YYEEEE. This chain's CDR3 is CASSDGGTAAGGELFF. CDR3 DNA sequence: TGTGCCAGCAGCGATGGAGGGACAGCAGCAGGCGGGGAGCTGTTTTTT. The complete variable domain, with remaining parts taken from reference TRBV5-6 and TRBJ2-2, reads DAGVTQSPTHLIKTRGQQVTLRCSPKSGHDTVSWYQQALGQGPQFIFQYYEEEERQRGNFPDRFSGHQFPNYSSELNVNALLLGDSALYLCASSDGGTAAGGELFFGEGSRLTVL.

The chain couples TRBV19 to TRBJ1-2; TRBD1 matches 7 bases. V lost 5 bases, J lost 4 bases, and 16 bases stayed unmatched. Germline CDR1 and CDR2: LNHDA and SQIVND (reference sequence). The CDR3 length is 17 residues. CDR3 sequence: CASSSPGQWMMSYGYTF. Written as DNA, the CDR3 is TGTGCCAGTAGTTCTCCGGGACAGTGGATGATGAGCTATGGCTACACCTTC.

The chain carries TRBV19 and TRBJ1-1; D is possibly TRBD1 (5 bases). Trimming stripped 5 bases from V and 4 bases from J, with 17 bases between. CDR3 length equals 15 residues. The V gene's germline CDR1 is LNHDA and CDR2 SQIVND (reference sequence). CDR3 coding DNA: TGTGCCAGTAGTGATCCGAGGGTGGGGGGCACTGAAGCTTTCTTT. It yields the protein CASSDPRVGGTEAFF.

V and J are TRBV13 and TRBJ2-1; TRBD2 agrees at 10 bases. Germline trimming cut 6 bases from V and 4 bases from J; bases unmatched to any gene: 6. From germline, CDR1 is PRHDT and CDR2 FYEKMQ (reference sequence). CDR3 length equals 15 residues. The CDR3 DNA follows: TGTGCCAGCAGTCCCGGGACTAGCGCTTACAATGAGCAGTTCTTC. It is translated as CASSPGTSAYNEQFF.

The chain is built from TRBV15 and TRBJ2-3, with 9 bases aligning to TRBD1. This CDR3 region has 16 residues. CDR1 is LNHNV, CDR2 YYDKDF, per germline (reference sequence). Germline trimming cut 1 base from V and 5 bases from J; bases unmatched to any gene: 7. The CDR3 DNA reads as TGTGCCACCAGCAGAGGAAGACAGGGGGGGGGAGATACGCAGTATTTT. Amino acids: CATSRGRQGGGDTQYF.

The chain couples TRBV24-1 to TRBJ1-2; D gene ambiguous. The V gene's germline CDR1 is KGHDR and CDR2 SFDVKD. The CDR3 spans 14 residues. V lost 4 bases, J lost 7 bases, and 15 bases lay in between. The CDR3 sequence: CATSDPTRRAGYTF. DNA for the CDR3: TGTGCCACCAGTGACCCCACAAGGAGGGCTGGCTACACCTTC.

The chain carries TRBV2 and TRBJ2-1; weak D call: TRBD1 (5 bases). Germline values: CDR1 SNHLY, CDR2 FYNNEI. The CDR3 spans 14 residues. V lost 4 bases and J lost 2, with 9 bases in between. CDR3 loop: CASSGDRAYNEQFF. CDR3 coding DNA: TGTGCCAGCAGTGGAGACAGAGCCTACAATGAGCAGTTCTTC.

Points on this clone: At one end the junction does not follow the germline gene, possibly because of a read error. The chain recombines TRBV5-6 with TRBJ1-2, with TRBD1 identical over 7 bases. The length of the CDR3 is 13 residues. Germline CDR1 SGHDT, CDR2 YYEEEE. CDR3: CASTLTGMDGYTF. As DNA, the CDR3 is TGTGCCAGCACCTTGACAGGGATGGATGGCTACACCTTC.

The CDR3, as DNA: TGTGCCAGCAGTTTAAACAGGGGGCACGGTCAGCCCCAGCATTTT. Translation: CASSLNRGHGQPQHF. The V and J genes are TRBV27 and TRBJ1-5; 9 bases fit TRBD1. This CDR3 has 15 residues. Per germline, CDR1 MNHEY and CDR2 SMNVEV (reference sequence). V lost 2 bases and J lost 6; bases outside the gene matches: 5.